A selection of T cell receptor beta chains follows, all from one sample in a study of cytomegalovirus exposure and HLA in healthy donors. Sequenced by immunoSEQ multiplex PCR; TCRdb stores in-frame clones only, minus some. The sample carries over 150,000 clones, 75% to 90% recorded once. Material: PBMCs. The receptor source for this set is a man younger than 35 in good health and CMV-seropositive. Both conserved end residues are part of each CDR3. Each record gives: V gene, J gene, clone size, D gene, CDR3 DNA, CDR3 protein. D genes are given only for firm matches. Clone sizes are given selectively: once, few, many, or a class where the clone is expanded.

V gene: TRBV5-4; J gene: TRBJ1-2; clone size: .; D gene: .; CDR3 DNA: TGTGCCAGCAGCCTTGACTCCCATGGCTACACCTTC; CDR3 protein: CASSLDSHGYTF
V gene: TRBV6-1; J gene: TRBJ2-5; clone size: .; D gene: TRBD2; CDR3 DNA: TGTGCCAGCACCGCTAGCGGGGGGGCGGGAGAGACCCAGTACTTC; CDR3 protein: CASTASGGAGETQYF
V gene: TRBV7-2; J gene: TRBJ2-2; clone size: .; D gene: .; CDR3 DNA: TGTGCCAGCGCTTCAGGGATGCGGGGCACCGGGGAGCTGTTTTTT; CDR3 protein: CASASGMRGTGELFF
V gene: TRBV2; J gene: TRBJ1-3; clone size: .; D gene: .; CDR3 DNA: TGTGCCAGCAGTGCACAGGGAGACTCTGGAAACACCATATATTTT; CDR3 protein: CASSAQGDSGNTIYF
V gene: TRBV9; J gene: TRBJ1-5; clone size: .; D gene: .; CDR3 DNA: TGTGCCAGCAGCGTAGGAGGTCGTGAGGTTCAGCCCCAGCATTTT; CDR3 protein: CASSVGGREVQPQHF
V gene: TRBV6-4; J gene: TRBJ1-1; clone size: .; D gene: .; CDR3 DNA: TGTGCCAGCAGTCTGAGGGGGGGGGACACTGAAGCTTTCTTT; CDR3 protein: CASSLRGGDTEAFF
V gene: TRBV5-1; J gene: TRBJ2-1; clone size: .; D gene: .; CDR3 DNA: TGCGCCAGCAGCTTGGGAGGGCCTCAGAATGAGCAGTTCTTC; CDR3 protein: CASSLGGPQNEQFF
V gene: TRBV5-1; J gene: TRBJ1-1; clone size: .; D gene: TRBD1; CDR3 DNA: TGCGCCAGCAGCTCGACTCAGGGGGCGAATGAAGCTTTCTTT; CDR3 protein: CASSSTQGANEAFF
V gene: TRBV30; J gene: TRBJ1-1; clone size: .; D gene: .; CDR3 DNA: TGTGCCTGGACCGTTGGAGGGACTGAAGCTTTCTTT; CDR3 protein: CAWTVGGTEAFF
V gene: TRBV6-5; J gene: TRBJ1-4; clone size: .; D gene: TRBD1; CDR3 DNA: TGTGCCAGTGCCGACAGGGGGCTTGAAAAACTGTTTTTT; CDR3 protein: CASADRGLEKLFF
V gene: TRBV25-1; J gene: TRBJ1-2; clone size: .; D gene: .; CDR3 DNA: TGTGCCAGCAGTGGGGGCAGGCCTGGCTATGGCTACACCTTC; CDR3 protein: CASSGGRPGYGYTF
V gene: TRBV10-1; J gene: TRBJ2-7; clone size: once; D gene: .; CDR3 DNA: TGCGCCAGCTCACGGAACGGAGCCTACGAGCAGTACTTC; CDR3 protein: CASSRNGAYEQYF
V gene: TRBV15; J gene: TRBJ1-2; clone size: .; D gene: TRBD1; CDR3 DNA: TGTGCCACCAGCAGTAGGACAGGGACTTATAACTATGGCTACACCTTC; CDR3 protein: CATSSRTGTYNYGYTF
V gene: TRBV7-2; J gene: TRBJ1-2; clone size: once; D gene: .; CDR3 DNA: TGTGCCAGCAGCTTCGACAGTACTACAGGGTCGGGCTACACCTTC; CDR3 protein: CASSFDSTTGSGYTF
V gene: TRBV28; J gene: TRBJ1-2; clone size: .; D gene: TRBD1; CDR3 DNA: TGTGCCAGCACAACGGGACAGGGAGCGGCCGGCTACACCTTC; CDR3 protein: CASTTGQGAAGYTF
V gene: TRBV10-2; J gene: TRBJ1-6; clone size: .; D gene: TRBD1; CDR3 DNA: TGCGCCAGCACCCCCGACAGGGACAATTCACCCCTCCACTTT; CDR3 protein: CASTPDRDNSPLHF
V gene: TRBV25-1; J gene: TRBJ2-1; clone size: .; D gene: .; CDR3 DNA: TGTGCCAGCAGTACCGAAGGGGTTAGCTCCTACAATGAGCAGTTCTTC; CDR3 protein: CASSTEGVSSYNEQFF
V gene: TRBV28; J gene: TRBJ2-2; clone size: .; D gene: TRBD2; CDR3 DNA: TGTGCCAGCAGGGTGGGGGGGTACACCGGGGAGCTGTTTTTT; CDR3 protein: CASRVGGYTGELFF
V gene: TRBV28; J gene: TRBJ2-1; clone size: .; D gene: .; CDR3 DNA: TGTGCCAGCAGTTTAGGTGGCGGCCAGGGTGTCAGCTTCAATGAGCAGTTCTTC; CDR3 protein: CASSLGGGQGVSFNEQFF
V gene: TRBV11-2; J gene: TRBJ2-2; clone size: .; D gene: TRBD2; CDR3 DNA: TGTGCCAGCAGCCCCCCTCTTTGGGGCGGGGGGACGAACACCGGGGAGCTGTTTTTT; CDR3 protein: CASSPPLWGGGTNTGELFF
V gene: TRBV30; J gene: TRBJ2-1; clone size: .; D gene: .; CDR3 DNA: TGTGCCTGGAGTGGGGCCTCCGATGAGCAGTTCTTC; CDR3 protein: CAWSGASDEQFF
V gene: TRBV28; J gene: TRBJ1-1; clone size: .; D gene: .; CDR3 DNA: TGTGCCAGCAGTAACCCAGGGAGGGGGAACACTGAAGCTTTCTTT; CDR3 protein: CASSNPGRGNTEAFF
V gene: TRBV18; J gene: TRBJ1-5; clone size: once; D gene: .; CDR3 DNA: TGTGCCAGCTCACCCCTCCACGACAGGACAAATCAGCCCCAGCATTTT; CDR3 protein: CASSPLHDRTNQPQHF
V gene: TRBV13; J gene: TRBJ2-7; clone size: many; D gene: .; CDR3 DNA: TGTGCCAGCAGCGACCGAACCAGACTCACCTACGAGCAGTACTTC; CDR3 protein: CASSDRTRLTYEQYF
V gene: TRBV5-1; J gene: TRBJ1-2; clone size: .; D gene: .; CDR3 DNA: TGCGCCAGCAGCTCCCCCGGCGGGAACTATGGCTACACCTTC; CDR3 protein: CASSSPGGNYGYTF
V gene: TRBV5-4; J gene: TRBJ2-6; clone size: .; D gene: TRBD1; CDR3 DNA: TGTGCCAGCAGCTTGGCGGTCGGAGGGCAGGGGGCGCCTGGGGCCAACGTCCTGACTTTC; CDR3 protein: CASSLAVGGQGAPGANVLTF
V gene: TRBV5-1; J gene: TRBJ2-7; clone size: .; D gene: TRBD1; CDR3 DNA: TGCGCCAGCAGCGGACAGGGGGCTTCCTACGAGCAGTACTTC; CDR3 protein: CASSGQGASYEQYF
V gene: TRBV18; J gene: TRBJ2-4; clone size: .; D gene: .; CDR3 DNA: TGTGCCAGCTCACAAAACGGAGAGGGGGGGTTGCACATTCAGTACTTC; CDR3 protein: CASSQNGEGGLHIQYF
V gene: TRBV28; J gene: TRBJ1-5; clone size: .; D gene: .; CDR3 DNA: TGTGCCAGCAGTTCCGGACAGCCCAATCAGCCCCAGCATTTT; CDR3 protein: CASSSGQPNQPQHF
V gene: TRBV4-2; J gene: TRBJ1-1; clone size: .; D gene: .; CDR3 DNA: TGTGCCAGCAGCCAAGATAGGACAGCGAACACTGAAGCTTTCTTT; CDR3 protein: CASSQDRTANTEAFF
V gene: TRBV9; J gene: TRBJ1-1; clone size: .; D gene: .; CDR3 DNA: TGTGCCAGCAGCGTTATGGGCAGGGCGGGGACTGAAGCTTTCTTT; CDR3 protein: CASSVMGRAGTEAFF
V gene: TRBV6-1; J gene: TRBJ2-7; clone size: .; D gene: TRBD2; CDR3 DNA: TGTGCCAGCAGCCCGGGGGGCGGGGGGACCTACGAGCAGTACTTC; CDR3 protein: CASSPGGGGTYEQYF
V gene: TRBV6-5; J gene: TRBJ1-1; clone size: .; D gene: .; CDR3 DNA: TGTGCCAGCTCACCCCCTCAGGGGACTGAAGCTTTCTTT; CDR3 protein: CASSPPQGTEAFF
V gene: TRBV7-9; J gene: TRBJ2-2; clone size: once; D gene: .; CDR3 DNA: TGTGCCAGCAGCTTTTCGACAGCCCCGAACACCGGGGAGCTGTTTTTT; CDR3 protein: CASSFSTAPNTGELFF
V gene: TRBV5-1; J gene: TRBJ2-1; clone size: .; D gene: TRBD2; CDR3 DNA: TGCGCCAGCAGCTTGGCTTCCGGACTAGCGGTTCGGGATGAGCAGTTCTTC; CDR3 protein: CASSLASGLAVRDEQFF
V gene: TRBV7-9; J gene: TRBJ1-5; clone size: once; D gene: TRBD1; CDR3 DNA: TGTGCCAGCAGCCCTGGACAGGGGCTGGATCAGCCCCAGCATTTT; CDR3 protein: CASSPGQGLDQPQHF
V gene: TRBV19; J gene: TRBJ1-2; clone size: .; D gene: .; CDR3 DNA: TGTGCCAGTAGTTCATCACAGGGCAGGAGTCTTTATGGCTACACCTTC; CDR3 protein: CASSSSQGRSLYGYTF
V gene: TRBV6-1; J gene: TRBJ2-2; clone size: .; D gene: .; CDR3 DNA: TGTGCCATCTCAGGGGCCGGGGAGCTGTTTTTT; CDR3 protein: CAISGAGELFF
V gene: TRBV9; J gene: TRBJ2-1; clone size: many; D gene: TRBD1; CDR3 DNA: TGTGCCAGCAGCGCCCGGGACAGCTCCTACAATGAGCAGTTCTTC; CDR3 protein: CASSARDSSYNEQFF
V gene: TRBV5-1; J gene: TRBJ2-2; clone size: .; D gene: .; CDR3 DNA: TGCGCCAGCAGCGCCTATAGTACGGGAGTCCTAGAGAACACCGGGGAGCTGTTTTTT; CDR3 protein: CASSAYSTGVLENTGELFF
V gene: TRBV5-1; J gene: TRBJ2-7; clone size: once; D gene: .; CDR3 DNA: TGCGCCAGCAGCTTGGGAGGTAGCGTCTACGAGCAGTACTTC; CDR3 protein: CASSLGGSVYEQYF
V gene: TRBV5-6; J gene: TRBJ2-2; clone size: .; D gene: TRBD1; CDR3 DNA: TGTGCCAGCACCCCGGGACAGGGGGTCGGGGAGCTGTTTTTT; CDR3 protein: CASTPGQGVGELFF
V gene: TRBV5-5; J gene: TRBJ1-4; clone size: once; D gene: .; CDR3 DNA: TGTGCCAGCAGCTTGATGCAGCGACCTAATGAAAAACTGTTTTTT; CDR3 protein: CASSLMQRPNEKLFF
V gene: TRBV5-4; J gene: TRBJ2-3; clone size: .; D gene: .; CDR3 DNA: TGTGCCAGCAGCCCGGAGACTAGAATCGGTACAGATACGCAGTATTTT; CDR3 protein: CASSPETRIGTDTQYF
V gene: TRBV6-5; J gene: TRBJ1-2; clone size: .; D gene: TRBD1; CDR3 DNA: TGTGCCAGCAGTTACGACAGGGCCTATGGCTACACCTTC; CDR3 protein: CASSYDRAYGYTF
V gene: TRBV9; J gene: TRBJ2-1; clone size: .; D gene: TRBD2; CDR3 DNA: TGTGCCAGCAGCGTAGCATGGGGAGGGGACAATGAGCAGTTCTTC; CDR3 protein: CASSVAWGGDNEQFF
V gene: TRBV27; J gene: TRBJ2-5; clone size: .; D gene: .; CDR3 DNA: TGTGCCAGCAGTCGGGACACACAAGAGACCCAGTACTTC; CDR3 protein: CASSRDTQETQYF
V gene: TRBV18; J gene: TRBJ2-7; clone size: few; D gene: .; CDR3 DNA: TGTGCCAGCTCACCACAAACGGGAAGGAGCTCCTACGAGCAGTACTTC; CDR3 protein: CASSPQTGRSSYEQYF
V gene: TRBV4-1; J gene: TRBJ1-1; clone size: .; D gene: .; CDR3 DNA: TGCGCCAGCAGCCTCGGACAGATGAACACTGAAGCTTTCTTT; CDR3 protein: CASSLGQMNTEAFF
V gene: TRBV10-2; J gene: TRBJ2-7; clone size: .; D gene: TRBD1; CDR3 DNA: TGCGCCAGCTGGGACAGCCAAACCTACGAGCAGTACTTC; CDR3 protein: CASWDSQTYEQYF
V gene: TRBV4-1; J gene: TRBJ2-1; clone size: .; D gene: TRBD1; CDR3 DNA: TGCGCCAGCAGCCAAGACGTAAAGTTGGCAGGGGGCATGAATGAGCAGTTCTTC; CDR3 protein: CASSQDVKLAGGMNEQFF